A single sample is the source of the 23 T cell receptor beta chains below, sequenced in a study of blood T cells in healthy people across ages. The second PCR ran roughly 6 to 11 cycles with a sample-barcoded 5' primer and J-beta primers. TCRdb redid the calling of the 5' RACE reads with MiXCR, one entry per CDR3 protein. The profile shows hundreds of thousands of distinct CDR3 sequences, roughly 41% of them singletons. The sequenced sample was blood. All receptors come from a man aged 80 or over in good health.

The chain employs TRBV7-6 and TRBJ2-7; D unresolved. Per the germline V gene, CDR1 is SGHVS and CDR2 is FNYEAQ. V lost 5 bases, J lost 0 bases, and 14 bases lay in between. CDR3 size: 15 residues. CDR3 bases: TGTGCCAGCAGCCCCCAGCCGAGCAGCTCCTACGAGCAGTACTTC. Amino acids: CASSPQPSSSYEQYF.

This clonotype was detected ten times or more. The chain carries TRBV7-9 and TRBJ2-7; D unresolved. Germline V lookup: CDR1 SEHNR, CDR2 FQNEAQ (reference sequence). The CDR3 covers 12 residues. Trimming removed 5 bases from V and 3 bases from J, with 8 bases in between. The CDR3 DNA reads TGTGCCAGCAGCCTAGAGGTCTACGAGCAGTACTTC. It specifies CASSLEVYEQYF.

The chain uses TRBV3-1 and TRBJ2-2, with 7 bases lining up with TRBD2. This CDR3 region has 13 residues. Germline V gene lookup returns CDR1 LGHDT and CDR2 YNNKEL (reference sequence). With 8 bases clipped from V and 0 bases from J, the junction kept 0 bases outside the gene matches. This CDR3 reads CASGTTNTGELFF. DNA for the CDR3: TGTGCCAGCGGGACTACGAACACCGGGGAGCTGTTTTTT.

There are a few counts of this clonotype. The chain combines TRBV10-3 with TRBJ2-1, with 10 positions matching TRBD2. V shed 4 bases, J shed 8 bases, and the junction held 5 bases outside the gene matches. Germline V lookup: CDR1 ENHRY, CDR2 SYGVKD. CDR3 size: 14 residues. CDR3 loop: CAISGSGGADEQFF. In DNA form, the CDR3 reads TGTGCCATCAGTGGCAGCGGGGGGGCCGATGAGCAGTTCTTC.

The CDR3: CASRPNLGTNSGANVLTF. CDR3 in DNA: TGTGCCTCCCGGCCTAATTTGGGAACAAACTCTGGGGCCAACGTCCTGACTTTC. The chain employs TRBV28 and TRBJ2-6; D is uncertain. This CDR3 is built from 18 residues. CDR1 and CDR2 from the germline V gene are MDHEN and SYDVKM. V was cut by 11 bases and J by 0 bases, with 23 bases left in between.

DNA for the CDR3: TGCAGTGCCCCAAGCGCCGGGGGTAGTGAGACCCAGTACTTC. This encodes CSAPSAGGSETQYF. This chain links TRBV20-1 with TRBJ2-7, with a tentative D call TRBD2 (6 bases). The DNA end is a closer match to TRBJ2-5, so the J assignment may be wrong. This CDR3 is 14 amino acids long. Germline V lookup: CDR1 DFQATT, CDR2 SNEGSKA (reference sequence).

The chain is built from TRBV3-1 and TRBJ1-2; D remains ambiguous. Germline loops: CDR1 LGHDT, CDR2 YNNKEL (reference sequence). The CDR3 is made up of 15 amino acids. V shed 5 bases and J shed 0 bases, with 13 bases lying between them. DNA of the CDR3: TGTGCCAGCAGCATAAGACTTGAAACTAACTATGGCTACACCTTC. Translated: CASSIRLETNYGYTF.

Written as DNA, the CDR3 is TGCAGTGCTAGCGGAACGGGTAGGGTAGCCAAAAACATTCAGTACTTC. Translated: CSASGTGRVAKNIQYF. This rearrangement joins TRBV20-1 to TRBJ2-4; no clear D gene. CDR3 length: 16 amino acids. Germline CDR1 is DFQATT and CDR2 is SNEGSKA (reference sequence). With 3 bases removed from V and 0 bases from J, the gap between germline ends came to 15 bases.

The J gene is TRBJ2-5, the V gene TRBV3-1, with D possibly being TRBD2 (6 bases). The CDR3 is made up of 15 amino acids. V was cut by 9 bases and J by 4 bases, with 21 bases left in between. Germline V gene data show CDR1 as LGHDT and CDR2 as YNNKEL (reference sequence). The CDR3 region has the DNA TGTGCCAGTACTCTACGCGGGGAAGGGGCAGAGACCCAGTACTTC. Translation: CASTLRGEGAETQYF.

This clonotype was observed a few times. The chain joins TRBV7-2 to TRBJ2-1; 13 bases are shared with TRBD2. CDR3 size: 20 residues. V lost 2 bases to trimming and J lost 0 bases; unmatched junction nucleotides: 10. CDR1 is SGHTA and CDR2 is FQGNSA in the germline V gene. Written as DNA, the CDR3 is TGTGCCAGCAGCTTATCCCCGGGACTAGCGGGGTTGAGCTCCTACAATGAGCAGTTCTTC. This sequence encodes CASSLSPGLAGLSSYNEQFF.

This clonotype was recorded a few times. The V gene is TRBV29-1, the J gene TRBJ1-1; the match to TRBD1 covers 9 bases. V was clipped by 7 bases and J by 3 bases; unmatched bases: 6. Germline CDR1 is SQVTM and CDR2 is ANQGSEA. This CDR3 is 13 amino acids long. CDR3 sequence reads: CSAGQGTYTEAFF. DNA of the CDR3: TGCAGCGCGGGACAGGGTACCTACACTGAAGCTTTCTTT.

This clonotype was recorded at least ten times. The rearrangement uses TRBV29-1 and TRBJ2-7, with 8 bases aligning to TRBD2. With V trimmed by 6 bases and J by 3 bases, 13 bases remained unmatched. Germline loops: CDR1 SQVTM, CDR2 ANQGSEA. The CDR3 loop spans 15 amino acids. CDR3 nucleotide sequence: TGCAGCGTCGAAAAAGCGGGAGCGACGAACTACGAGCAGTACTTC. Encoded protein: CSVEKAGATNYEQYF.

The CDR3 nucleotides read TGTGCCAGCAGTAAGACAGGCGGGCCGGCCTACGAGCAGTACTTC. It codes for CASSKTGGPAYEQYF. This chain links TRBV27 with TRBJ2-7; a weak D match, TRBD1 (6 bases). Germline CDR1 is MNHEY and CDR2 is SMNVEV (reference sequence). Deletions cut 5 bases from V and 2 bases from J, with 16 bases between. The CDR3 spans 15 residues.

V usage is TRBV20-1 and J usage is TRBJ2-1; weak D call: TRBD2 (6 bases). This CDR3 comprises 15 residues. Germline values: CDR1 DFQATT, CDR2 SNEGSKA (reference sequence). CDR3 amino acids: CSGRPAGFSYNEQFF. DNA of the CDR3: TGCAGCGGGCGCCCTGCGGGATTTAGCTACAATGAGCAGTTCTTC.

In nucleotides, the CDR3 is TGCAGTGCTAGGTCCAGATCCCCCGCAGATACGCAGTATTTT. This translates into CSARSRSPADTQYF. The chain is built from TRBV20-1 and TRBJ2-3; the D is unclear. CDR3 length: 14 amino acids. Germline assignment: CDR1 DFQATT and CDR2 SNEGSKA (reference sequence). The ends were cut back, 3 bases at V and 4 bases at J, with 14 bases in the middle.

This clonotype was seen more than once but under ten times. The V call is TRBV18, the J call TRBJ1-2; the D is unclear. Germline V gene data show CDR1 as KGHSH and CDR2 as LQKENI. V dropped 2 bases and J dropped 5 bases, with 12 bases sitting between them. The CDR3 is made up of 14 amino acids. The CDR3, as DNA: TGTGCCAGCTCACCAAACTCGCAGATTTATGGCTACACCTTC. This gives the protein CASSPNSQIYGYTF.

This rearrangement joins TRBV27 to TRBJ2-7, with TRBD2 matching over 9 bases. The CDR3 runs 15 residues. V dropped 3 bases and J dropped 2; count of bases not matched to a gene: 5. Germline CDR1 MNHEY, CDR2 SMNVEV (reference sequence). Written as DNA, the CDR3 is TGTGCCAGCAGTTTTCGCGGGGGGGAGACCTACGAGCAGTACTTC. Its protein product is CASSFRGGETYEQYF.

V usage is TRBV12-3 or TRBV12-4 and J usage is TRBJ1-5; a weak D match, TRBD1 (6 bases). V lost 1 base to trimming and J lost 6 bases, with 13 bases between them. This CDR3 region has 15 residues. CDR3 sequence: CASSLGTGNFQPQHF. DNA of the CDR3: TGTGCCAGCAGTTTAGGAACAGGGAATTTTCAGCCCCAGCATTTT.

CDR3 nucleotides: TGTGCCAGCAGTCCCTCACAGCTAACACGCAATCAGCCCCAGCATTTT. Protein sequence: CASSPSQLTRNQPQHF. The gene calls are TRBV28 and TRBJ1-5; no clear D. The length of the CDR3 is 16 residues. V was shortened by 5 bases and J by 2 bases, with 16 bases between the two germline ends. Germline CDR1 reads MDHEN; CDR2 reads SYDVKM.

This chain links TRBV7-9 with TRBJ2-7, with 12 bases lining up with TRBD1. Germline values: CDR1 SEHNR, CDR2 FQNEAQ (reference sequence). J gave up 0 bases and V 2 bases, and 5 bases lay outside the gene matches. The CDR3 consists of 17 residues. As DNA, the CDR3 is TGTGCCAGCAGCTTAACCGGGACAGGGGGCCTCTCCTACGAGCAGTACTTC. Translated: CASSLTGTGGLSYEQYF.

This clonotype was counted between two and nine times. This chain links TRBV4-2 with TRBJ2-3; 9 bases agree with TRBD1. Trimming cost V 0 bases and J 0 bases; bases outside gene matches: 4. Germline CDR1 reads LGHNA; CDR2 reads YNFKEQ. CDR3 length: 17 residues. CDR3 coding DNA: TGTGCCAGCAGCCAAGAAACAGGGGGCGCAAGCACAGATACGCAGTATTTT. This codes for CASSQETGGASTDTQYF.

This clonotype was picked up a small number of times. This chain connects TRBV10-3 to TRBJ2-3, with D perhaps TRBD1 (7 bases). The germline V gene has CDR1 ENHRY and CDR2 SYGVKD. V lost 10 bases, J lost 2 bases, and 19 bases lay in between. This CDR3 contains 15 residues. In DNA, the CDR3 is TGTGCCACCGCTCGCACAGGGGACTTCACAGATACGCAGTATTTT. The encoded protein is CATARTGDFTDTQYF.

The V and J genes are TRBV20-1 and TRBJ2-1; 15 nucleotides align to TRBD2. CDR1 DFQATT and CDR2 SNEGSKA come from the germline V gene (reference sequence). Losses at the gene ends were 2 bases for V and 3 bases for J; bases not matched to a gene: 8. The CDR3 covers 18 residues. The CDR3 reads CSARKGLAGGNLYNEQFF. CDR3 sequence (DNA): TGCAGTGCTAGAAAGGGACTAGCGGGGGGAAACCTCTACAATGAGCAGTTCTTC.